A selection of T cell receptor beta chains follows, all from one sample in a study of cytomegalovirus exposure and HLA in healthy donors. Clones were sequenced by immunoSEQ multiplex PCR, and TCRdb holds only the in-frame ones, with some missing. The profile shows 110,000 to 150,000 clones, less than 90% of them singletons. Sequencing was carried out using PBMCs. The receptors stem from a boy between 2 and 10 years old in good health and CMV-seronegative. CDR3s include the opening cysteine and the closing phenylalanine or tryptophan. The D gene is left open where the match is weak. Some rows have no size entry. The others give once, few or many, or a class for an expanded clone.

TRBV11-2	.	few	TRBJ1-1	CASGREGAGTEAFF	TGTGCCAGCGGCCGGGAGGGCGCTGGCACTGAAGCTTTCTTT
TRBV10-3	TRBD1	.	TRBJ2-5	CAISRGQGRETQYF	TGTGCCATCAGTAGAGGACAGGGCAGAGAGACCCAGTACTTC
TRBV9	TRBD1	.	TRBJ2-7	CASSGGQGAGYEQYF	TGTGCCAGCAGCGGGGGACAGGGGGCCGGCTACGAGCAGTACTTC
TRBV18	TRBD1	.	TRBJ1-1	CASSPPTGDTEAFF	TGTGCCAGCTCACCACCTACAGGGGACACTGAAGCTTTCTTT
TRBV5-6	.	.	TRBJ1-1	CASSLVQGKAFF	TGTGCCAGCAGCTTGGTACAGGGCAAAGCTTTCTTT
TRBV5-3	.	.	TRBJ1-1	CARSKDSGLNTEAFF	TGTGCCAGAAGCAAGGACAGTGGACTTAACACTGAAGCTTTCTTT
TRBV9	.	.	TRBJ2-1	CASSVQTGNEQFF	TGTGCCAGCAGCGTACAGACAGGAAATGAGCAGTTCTTC
TRBV27	.	once	TRBJ1-6	CASSLSGGGDSPLHF	TGTGCCAGCAGTTTATCGGGCGGGGGGGATTCACCCCTCCACTTT
TRBV7-9	TRBD2	.	TRBJ2-7	CASSLGGLAGTAYEQYF	TGTGCCAGCAGCTTAGGAGGGCTAGCGGGGACCGCCTACGAGCAGTACTTC
TRBV4-1	TRBD2	once	TRBJ2-3	CASSQRALAGGTDTQYF	TGCGCCAGCAGCCAGCGCGCACTAGCGGGAGGGACAGATACGCAGTATTTT
TRBV19	.	.	TRBJ2-7	CASSRVRSTGGGEQYF	TGTGCCAGTTCACGTGTTCGATCTACTGGAGGTGGTGAGCAGTACTTC
TRBV6-5	TRBD2	.	TRBJ2-3	CASSYSLRERTDTQYF	TGTGCCAGCAGTTACTCATTGCGGGAGAGAACAGATACGCAGTATTTT
TRBV11-3	.	.	TRBJ2-7	CASSLNLRRVNSYEQYF	TGTGCCAGCAGCTTAAATCTCCGGAGGGTGAACTCCTACGAGCAGTACTTC
TRBV28	.	.	TRBJ1-5	CASKSRTETHQPQHF	TGTGCCAGCAAAAGTCGGACAGAAACTCATCAGCCCCAGCATTTT
TRBV4-2	TRBD1	.	TRBJ2-7	CASSQDFKFGTGDSYEQYF	TGTGCCAGCAGCCAAGATTTTAAGTTTGGGACAGGGGACTCCTACGAGCAGTACTTC
TRBV5-4	TRBD1	.	TRBJ2-7	CASSWGIDREDRWYEQYF	TGTGCCAGCAGCTGGGGGATCGACAGGGAAGACCGTTGGTACGAGCAGTACTTC
TRBV7-9	.	.	TRBJ2-5	CASSLGRVGETQYF	TGTGCCAGCAGCTTAGGGAGGGTTGGAGAGACCCAGTACTTC
TRBV9	.	.	TRBJ1-5	CASSVRGDNQPQHF	TGTGCCAGCAGCGTACGGGGGGACAATCAGCCCCAGCATTTT
TRBV6-1	.	few	TRBJ2-7	CASTNRVPTYEQYF	TGTGCCAGCACCAACAGGGTCCCTACCTACGAGCAGTACTTC
TRBV5-1	TRBD2	.	TRBJ2-7	CASSLTSGRHDEQYF	TGCGCCAGCAGCTTGACTAGCGGGAGACACGACGAGCAGTACTTC